This T cell receptor (beta chain) was obtained from a study of Tregs in tolerant kidney transplant recipients. Study results and limitations: The small number of patients limits these findings pending further validation. Tolerant patients' donor-specific Tregs expanded beyond overall Tregs, suggesting antigen-driven growth.

Details on this clone: Its specificity is unknown.

CDR3 size: 16 residues. Per the germline V gene, CDR1 is SEHNR and CDR2 is FQNEAQ (reference sequence). J lost 0 bases, V lost 5 bases, and 8 bases had no gene match. The protocol was immunoSEQ multiplex PCR, while the TCRdb copy is restricted to in-frame clones and leaves out a portion. The sample has about 94,000 clones, under 95% seen once. Unstimulated regulatory T cells (CD4+CD25+CD127-), CD4+CD25- non-regulatory cells, CD4 and CD8 cells were FACS-sorted from thawed PBMCs. The V gene is TRBV7-9, the J gene TRBJ1-1, with 8 nucleotides matching TRBD1. The sample consisted of CD4+ T cells from blood, taken before the transplant. The TCR was taken from a human donor who received a combined kidney and bone marrow transplant. The CDR3 DNA is TGTGCCAGCAGCCGACACAGGGGGATTATGAACACTGAAGCTTTCTTT. This codes for CASSRHRGIMNTEAFF.